Below are 20 T cell receptor beta chains sequenced from a single sample in a study of hypomethylating agent response in myelodysplastic syndrome. Here immunoSEQ multiplex PCR was the method, and the copy in TCRdb shows in-frame clones only, minus some. The sample lists around 5,000 clones, 84% occurring once. Sequenced material: bone marrow, taken before or after starting hypomethylating agent treatment for myelodysplastic syndrome (not recorded which). The origin of the receptors is a human donor with myelodysplastic syndrome.

The chain joins TRBV5-1 to TRBJ2-1; unclear D gene. The germline V gene encodes CDR1 SGHRS and CDR2 YFSETQ. This CDR3 is 13 amino acids long. Trimming cost V 4 bases and J 10 bases, with 15 bases left between them. Written as DNA, the CDR3 is TGCGCCAGCAGCATCCACCCCGACCTGGAGCAGTTCTTC. Amino acid sequence: CASSIHPDLEQFF.

V is TRBV4-2 and J is TRBJ1-4; D is ambiguous. Trimming stripped 2 bases from V and 0 bases from J, with 7 bases between. The CDR3 runs 15 residues. Per the germline V gene, CDR1 is LGHNA and CDR2 is YNFKEQ. The CDR3 DNA follows: TGTGCCAGCAGCCAACAGCCCACAACTAATGAAAAACTGTTTTTT. The encoded protein is CASSQQPTTNEKLFF.

This clone was seen once. The chain couples TRBV30 to TRBJ2-7; 8 bases line up with TRBD2. Germline assignment: CDR1 GTSNPN and CDR2 SVGIG (reference sequence). J lost 2 bases, V lost 0 bases, and 3 bases had no gene match. The CDR3 length is 14 residues. DNA for the CDR3: TGTGCCTGGAGTGTGGATAGCGGGGCCTACGAGCAGTACTTC. Protein: CAWSVDSGAYEQYF.

The chain links TRBV4-3 to TRBJ1-3; D may be TRBD1 (6 bases). V was shortened by 4 bases and J by 3 bases, with 10 bases between the two germline ends. CDR3 length: 14 amino acids. From germline, CDR1 is LGHNA and CDR2 YSLEER. The CDR3 nucleotides are TGCGCCAGCAGCCGGGGGGCATTTGGAAACACCATATATTTT. As protein: CASSRGAFGNTIYF.

J is TRBJ2-4 and V is TRBV29-1; D is ambiguous. Per germline, CDR1 SQVTM and CDR2 ANQGSEA. Trimming stripped 7 bases from V and 6 bases from J, with 19 bases between. The CDR3 spans 14 residues. CDR3 residues: CSARSPQWRNIQYF. The CDR3 DNA sequence: TGCAGCGCACGATCCCCCCAGTGGAGAAACATTCAGTACTTC.

This chain connects TRBV5-1 to TRBJ1-1; tentative D call: TRBD1 (5 bases). Germline V gene lookup returns CDR1 SGHRS and CDR2 YFSETQ. The length of the CDR3 is 14 residues. V was shortened by 0 bases and J by 11 bases, with 17 bases between the two germline ends. CDR3: CASSLDVGGAQAFF. The CDR3 DNA reads TGCGCCAGCAGCTTGGATGTCGGTGGGGCGCAGGCTTTCTTT.

This clone has just a few counts. The genes are TRBV10-1 and TRBJ1-4; 10 bases line up with TRBD1. V dropped 9 bases and J dropped 5; count of bases not matched to a gene: 3. CDR1 and CDR2 (germline): WNHNN, SYGVQD (reference sequence). The CDR3 runs 13 residues. The CDR3 nucleotides are TGCGCCAGTTCGGACAGGGGGAATGAAAAACTGTTTTTT. This sequence encodes CASSDRGNEKLFF.

The chain couples TRBV18 to TRBJ1-3; 7 bases map to TRBD1. V lost 3 bases to trimming and J lost 4 bases; unmatched junction nucleotides: 6. Germline CDR1 KGHSH, CDR2 LQKENI. The CDR3 covers 15 residues. The CDR3 nucleotides are TGTGCCAGCTCACCCGGAGGGGGCAGCGGAAACACCATATATTTT. Translated: CASSPGGGSGNTIYF.

This rearrangement joins TRBV19 to TRBJ2-5, with D possibly matching TRBD1 (6 bases). Trimming cost V 3 bases and J 2 bases, with 7 bases left between them. The CDR3 contains 13 residues. Germline V gene data show CDR1 as LNHDA and CDR2 as SQIVND (reference sequence). The CDR3 sequence is CASSIRGQETQYF. The CDR3 DNA reads TGTGCCAGTAGTATCAGGGGACAAGAGACCCAGTACTTC.

In DNA, the CDR3 is TGTGCCAGCAGTCGCCAAGGACAGGGAGTCCACGAGCAGTACGTC. Its protein product is CASSRQGQGVHEQYV. The chain combines TRBV9 with TRBJ2-7, with 8 bases aligning to TRBD1. J gave up 5 bases and V 5 bases, and 12 bases lay outside the gene matches. This CDR3 has 15 residues. Germline CDR1 reads SGDLS; CDR2 reads YYNGEE.

The chain has TRBV4-1 and TRBJ2-5; D might be TRBD1 (5 bases). Germline assignment: CDR1 MGHRA and CDR2 YSYEKL. Trimming cost V 1 base and J 7 bases, with 13 bases left between them. CDR3 size: 14 residues. For the CDR3, the DNA is TGCGCCAGCAGCCAAGTGGCAGGGCTAGGGACCCAGTACTTC. Its translation is CASSQVAGLGTQYF.

This clone was observed a handful of times. This chain connects TRBV4-1 to TRBJ1-5; the D is unclear. Trimming shortened V by 1 base and J by 5 bases, and 12 bases separated the two germline ends. The CDR3 runs to 15 residues. Per germline, CDR1 MGHRA and CDR2 YSYEKL. CDR3 bases: TGCGCCAGCAGCCAAGGGTGGCAGGAATATCAGCCCCAGCATTTT. It specifies CASSQGWQEYQPQHF.

The chain couples TRBV2 to TRBJ2-7; D uncertain. Trimming shortened V by 6 bases and J by 3 bases, and 12 bases separated the two germline ends. CDR1 and CDR2 from the germline V gene are SNHLY and FYNNEI. The CDR3 runs to 13 residues. CDR3 loop: CASRAGHFYEQYF. The CDR3 DNA reads TGTGCCAGCAGGGCTGGGCACTTCTACGAGCAGTACTTC.

V is TRBV6-1 and J is TRBJ2-7; the D is unclear. This CDR3 has 12 amino acids. Germline CDR1 MNHNS, CDR2 SASEGT. Trimming pared 6 bases from V and 11 bases from J, leaving 17 bases between. CDR3 protein: CASSARETAKYV. The CDR3 DNA sequence: TGTGCCAGCAGCGCCCGCGAGACGGCTAAGTACGTC.

The chain uses TRBV5-4 and TRBJ2-7; D might be TRBD1 (7 bases). Germline assignment: CDR1 SGHNT and CDR2 YYREEE (reference sequence). Trimming stripped 7 bases from V and 2 bases from J, with 25 bases between. The CDR3 length is 17 residues. The CDR3 DNA is TGTGCCAGCCAGCTTTCCAGGCGGCAGGGGGGAACCTACGAGCAGTACTTC. This gives the protein CASQLSRRQGGTYEQYF.

The gene calls are TRBV7-3 and TRBJ2-1; 7 nucleotides line up with TRBD2. CDR1 and CDR2 from the germline V gene are SGHTA and FQGTGA. J lost 6 bases, V lost 2 bases, and 1 base had no gene match. There are 13 residues in the CDR3. The DNA of the CDR3 is TGTGCCAGCAGCTTAGGCGGGGGCAATGAGCAGTTCTTC. Amino acid sequence: CASSLGGGNEQFF.

This clone came up a few times. The V call is TRBV7-2, the J call TRBJ1-2; D is ambiguous. V was cut by 5 bases and J by 2 bases, with 15 bases left in between. Germline values: CDR1 SGHTA, CDR2 FQGNSA. This CDR3 is built from 15 residues. The CDR3 bases are TGTGCCAGCAGCCAACCCGGGTATGGGAACTATGGCTACACCTTC. This sequence encodes CASSQPGYGNYGYTF.

The chain joins TRBV7-2 to TRBJ2-5; a possible D gene is TRBD2 (5 bases). The V gene's germline CDR1 is SGHTA and CDR2 FQGNSA. Trimming left V 5 bases short and J 2 bases short, with 12 bases between. This CDR3 spans 14 amino acids. The CDR3 DNA reads as TGTGCCAGCAGCCCGGAGGTGAATCAAGAGACCCAGTACTTC. This translates into CASSPEVNQETQYF.

The chain is built from TRBV5-4 and TRBJ2-3, with a tentative D call TRBD2 (5 bases). The V and J ends lost 4 bases and 11 bases respectively, with 14 bases between them. The CDR3 extends over 12 amino acids. Germline loops: CDR1 SGHNT, CDR2 YYREEE (reference sequence). Written as DNA, the CDR3 is TGTGCCAGCAGCACCTGGACGGAGGAGCAGTATTTT. Protein product: CASSTWTEEQYF.

CDR3 nucleotide sequence: TGCGCCAGCAGCCAGGGTTCCCTGCGACTAGCGGGGGGGCAGGAGCAGTTCTTC. Translating it yields CASSQGSLRLAGGQEQFF. This chain joins TRBV4-1 and TRBJ2-1; TRBD2 aligns across 14 bases. The CDR3 length is 18 residues. Germline assignment: CDR1 MGHRA and CDR2 YSYEKL. After removal of 3 bases from V and 10 bases from J, the junction contained 14 bases not matched to a gene.